These T cell receptor beta chains were read from a single sample in a study of blood T cell repertoires in COVID-19. Produced via immunoSEQ multiplex PCR; TCRdb's table is partial and in-frame only. The data hold fewer than 700,000 clones, with roughly 89% observed a single time. The sample was peripheral blood. These receptors all come from a woman aged 45-65 years with COVID-19, enrolled during active disease. The CDR3 runs from the conserved cysteine through the conserved F or W. A D gene is named only where the DNA matches it firmly. Clone size is given for some rows only: seen once, a few or many times, or a class if the clone is expanded.

TRBD1	TRBJ1-1	NA	14	TRBV2	CASSVDRGRAEAFF	TGTGCCAGCAGTGTGGACAGGGGGAGGGCTGAAGCTTTCTTT
NA	TRBJ1-2	NA	13	TRBV24-1	CATSENGNYGYTF	TGTGCCACCAGTGAGAACGGTAACTATGGCTACACCTTC
TRBD1	TRBJ1-1	NA	12	TRBV2	CASSSQGAEAFF	TGTGCCAGCAGTTCCCAGGGGGCTGAAGCTTTCTTT
TRBD1	TRBJ2-2	once	15	TRBV12-5	CASGFGQGGTGELFF	TGTGCTAGTGGTTTCGGACAGGGTGGCACCGGGGAGCTGTTTTTT
NA	TRBJ2-3	NA	11	TRBV28	CASSYLGTQYF	TGTGCCAGCAGTTACCTCGGTACGCAGTATTTT
TRBD1	TRBJ1-5	NA	13	TRBV28	CASSLYRQGTQHF	TGTGCCAGCAGTTTATATCGACAGGGGACCCAGCATTTT
NA	TRBJ2-3	NA	19	TRBV19	CASSIGGPHLEVGTDTQYF	TGTGCCAGTAGTATAGGGGGGCCCCACTTAGAAGTAGGCACAGATACGCAGTATTTT
NA	TRBJ1-2	few	13	TRBV7-9	CASSPVGPHGYTF	TGTGCCAGCAGCCCAGTGGGGCCCCATGGCTACACCTTC
TRBD1	TRBJ1-2	NA	15	TRBV30	CAWSHIGTDPRGYTF	TGTGCCTGGAGCCATATCGGGACAGATCCTCGGGGCTACACCTTC
TRBD1	TRBJ2-7	NA	13	TRBV11-3	CASSPGTAYEQYF	TGTGCCAGCAGCCCCGGGACAGCCTACGAGCAGTACTTC
NA	TRBJ2-5	once	13	TRBV18	CASSSGSAGTQYF	TGTGCCAGCTCATCAGGGTCAGCCGGGACCCAGTACTTC
TRBD1	TRBJ2-3	NA	15	TRBV9	CASSSTGGRPGTQYF	TGTGCCAGCAGCTCTACAGGGGGTAGGCCGGGTACGCAGTATTTT
NA	TRBJ2-3	NA	15	TRBV6-2/TRBV6-3	CASSSGFLLTDTQYF	TGTGCCAGCAGTTCCGGGTTTCTCCTTACAGATACGCAGTATTTT
NA	TRBJ2-3	NA	16	TRBV5-1	CASSLGTVFGTDTQYF	TGCGCCAGCAGCTTGGGGACAGTTTTCGGCACAGATACGCAGTATTTT
NA	TRBJ2-7	once	15	TRBV28	CASRTDRGASYEQYF	TGTGCCAGCAGGACCGATCGGGGGGCATCCTACGAGCAGTACTTC
TRBD2	TRBJ2-1	NA	18	TRBV4-2	CASSRSSRLAGGRDEQFF	TGTGCCAGCAGCCGTAGTAGCCGACTAGCGGGGGGGCGGGATGAGCAGTTCTTC
NA	TRBJ2-1	many	15	TRBV7-2	CASSLWGQPNNEQFF	TGTGCCAGCAGCTTATGGGGCCAACCCAACAATGAGCAGTTCTTC
TRBD1	TRBJ2-1	NA	15	TRBV7-8	CASSAGTGGSNEQFF	TGTGCCAGCAGCGCCGGGACAGGGGGGAGCAATGAGCAGTTCTTC
NA	TRBJ1-1	NA	14	TRBV29-1	CSVERFPEATEAFF	TGCAGCGTTGAGCGGTTCCCAGAAGCCACTGAAGCTTTCTTT
NA	TRBJ2-3	few	16	TRBV7-9	CASSAANGVGADTQYF	TGTGCCAGCAGCGCCGCGAATGGGGTAGGGGCAGATACGCAGTATTTT
TRBD1	TRBJ1-2	NA	18	TRBV5-6	CASSLQGGMESGPNGYTF	TGTGCCAGCAGCTTACAGGGGGGCATGGAGTCGGGGCCTAATGGCTACACCTTC
NA	TRBJ1-1	few	13	TRBV10-3	CAISGELRTEAFF	TGTGCCATCAGTGGGGAGCTCAGGACTGAAGCTTTCTTT
TRBD1	TRBJ1-5	NA	17	TRBV27	CASSPLLQGSGNQPQHF	TGTGCCAGCTCCCCATTGTTACAGGGGTCAGGCAATCAGCCCCAGCATTTT
NA	TRBJ2-1	once	12	TRBV27	CASSFAGNEQFF	TGTGCCAGCAGTTTTGCAGGGAATGAGCAGTTCTTC
NA	TRBJ2-1	NA	14	TRBV5-1	CASSLRGIYNEQFF	TGCGCCAGCAGCTTACGGGGGATCTACAATGAGCAGTTCTTC
TRBD1	TRBJ2-3	once	15	TRBV5-1	CASSSQGAPPDTQYF	TGCGCCAGCAGTTCCCAGGGGGCGCCTCCAGATACGCAGTATTTT
NA	TRBJ1-3	once	15	TRBV11-2	CASNTGLISGNTIYF	TGTGCCAGTAATACAGGGCTCATCTCTGGAAACACCATATATTTT
NA	TRBJ1-4	NA	14	TRBV4-1	CASSVRATNEKLFF	TGCGCCAGCAGCGTCAGGGCAACTAATGAAAAACTGTTTTTT
NA	TRBJ2-2	NA	15	TRBV2	CASMDPQGGTGELFF	TGTGCCAGCATGGACCCCCAGGGGGGAACCGGGGAGCTGTTTTTT
NA	TRBJ1-2	once	14	TRBV2	CASRETSGNYGYTF	TGTGCCAGCAGGGAAACTTCAGGGAACTATGGCTACACCTTC
NA	TRBJ1-2	once	14	TRBV30	CAWSRGSTFYGYTF	TGTGCCTGGAGTCGGGGGAGCACTTTCTATGGCTACACCTTC
NA	TRBJ2-7	NA	12	TRBV19	CASSSGGREQYF	TGTGCCAGTAGTAGTGGGGGCAGGGAGCAGTACTTC
TRBD2	TRBJ2-3	NA	15	TRBV2	CASSQLAGAPDTQYF	TGTGCCAGCAGCCAACTAGCGGGGGCCCCAGATACGCAGTATTTT
NA	TRBJ1-3	NA	14	TRBV29-1	CSVVGGYSGNTIYF	TGCAGCGTTGTTGGCGGGTACTCTGGAAACACCATATATTTT
NA	TRBJ1-1	NA	13	TRBV24-1	CATSDFRATEAFF	TGTGCCACCAGTGATTTCAGGGCCACTGAAGCTTTCTTT
NA	TRBJ1-1	NA	13	TRBV12-3/TRBV12-4	CASSLRIGTEAFF	TGTGCCAGCAGTTTGCGGATTGGGACTGAAGCTTTCTTT
NA	TRBJ1-6	few	15	TRBV28	CASNIQTGGRSPLHF	TGTGCCAGCAATATCCAGACGGGGGGTAGGTCACCCCTCCACTTT
NA	TRBJ1-2	NA	19	TRBV24-1	CATSDRRGSGFSPLYGYTF	TGTGCCACCAGTGATCGTCGGGGCAGCGGGTTCTCCCCCCTATATGGCTACACCTTC
NA	TRBJ1-5	NA	14	TRBV19	CASSIGGKGQPQHF	TGTGCCAGTAGTATAGGAGGGAAAGGTCAGCCCCAGCATTTT
NA	TRBJ2-7	NA	11	TRBV10-3	CAISEGGVEYF	TGTGCCATCAGTGAGGGAGGCGTGGAGTACTTC
TRBD1	TRBJ1-1	NA	15	TRBV28	CASSFFWTGGTEAFF	TGTGCCAGCAGTTTTTTCTGGACAGGGGGCACTGAAGCTTTCTTT
TRBD1	TRBJ2-7	once	15	TRBV15	CATSRDYRGVDEQYF	TGTGCCACCAGCAGAGACTACAGGGGGGTAGACGAGCAGTACTTC
NA	TRBJ1-2	NA	16	TRBV2	CASRELGAANNYGYTF	TGTGCCAGCAGGGAATTAGGGGCAGCGAATAACTATGGCTACACCTTC
NA	TRBJ2-1	NA	11	TRBV13	CASSSGNEQFF	TGTGCCAGCAGTTCAGGCAATGAGCAGTTCTTC
TRBD1	TRBJ1-1	NA	16	TRBV28	CASSLWDRGMNTEAFF	TGTGCCAGCAGTTTATGGGACAGGGGGATGAACACTGAAGCTTTCTTT
TRBD1	TRBJ1-5	NA	15	TRBV6-1	CASSETTGRQQPQHF	TGTGCCAGCAGTGAAACGACAGGGAGGCAACAGCCCCAGCATTTT
NA	TRBJ2-7	NA	17	TRBV24-1	CATSDFSQGRISYEQYF	TGTGCCACCAGTGATTTCTCCCAGGGTCGAATCTCCTACGAGCAGTACTTC
TRBD2	TRBJ2-3	NA	17	TRBV5-4	CASSSSGGFSSTDTQYF	TGTGCCAGCAGCTCTAGCGGGGGGTTCTCTAGCACAGATACGCAGTATTTT
NA	TRBJ2-7	NA	14	TRBV3-1/TRBV3-2	CASSQTLTSYEQYF	TGTGCCAGCAGCCAAACACTAACTTCCTACGAGCAGTACTTC